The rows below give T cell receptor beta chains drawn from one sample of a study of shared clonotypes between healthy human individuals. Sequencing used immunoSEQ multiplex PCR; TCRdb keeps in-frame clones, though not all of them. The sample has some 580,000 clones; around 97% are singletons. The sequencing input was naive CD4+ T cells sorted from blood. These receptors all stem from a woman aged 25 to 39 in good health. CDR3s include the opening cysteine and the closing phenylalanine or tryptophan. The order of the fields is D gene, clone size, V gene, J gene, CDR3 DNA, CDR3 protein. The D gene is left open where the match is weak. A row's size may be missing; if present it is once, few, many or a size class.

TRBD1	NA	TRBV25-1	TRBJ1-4	TGTGCCAGCAGTGAGACAGGGGGCCTTAATGAAAAACTGTTTTTT	CASSETGGLNEKLFF
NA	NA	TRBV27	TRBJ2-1	TGTGCCAGCAGTCGCATACAGGGCTACAATGAGCAGTTCTTC	CASSRIQGYNEQFF
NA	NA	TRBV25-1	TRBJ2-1	TGTGCCAGTACTCGGACCAATGAGCAGTTCTTC	CASTRTNEQFF
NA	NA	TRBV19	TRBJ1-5	TGTGCCAGTAGTATAGTCGCCGGAAACAGCAATCAGCCCCAGCATTTT	CASSIVAGNSNQPQHF
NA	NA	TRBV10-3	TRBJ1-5	TGTGCCATCAGTGACCCGGGACAGCCCCAGCATTTT	CAISDPGQPQHF
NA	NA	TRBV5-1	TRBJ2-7	TGCGCCAGCAGCTTCAATGAGGGATTCGACGAGCAGTACTTC	CASSFNEGFDEQYF
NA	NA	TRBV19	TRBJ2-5	TGTGCCAGTAGTACATCCTCTAGCGACCAAGAGACCCAGTACTTC	CASSTSSSDQETQYF
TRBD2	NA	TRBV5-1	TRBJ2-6	TGCGCCAGCAGCTTGGCCCTAGCGGCATCTGGGGCCAACGTCCTGACTTTC	CASSLALAASGANVLTF
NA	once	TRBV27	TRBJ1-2	TGTGCCAGCAGTCTCACTGGACAGACTTATGGCTACACCTTC	CASSLTGQTYGYTF
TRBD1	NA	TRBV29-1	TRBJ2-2	TGCAGCGTTCGGACAGGGAACACCGGGGAGCTGTTTTTT	CSVRTGNTGELFF
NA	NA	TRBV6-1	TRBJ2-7	TGTGCCAGCACCAGGGACAACGAGCCCTACGAGCAGTACTTC	CASTRDNEPYEQYF
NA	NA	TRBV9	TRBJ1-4	TGTGCCAGCAGCGTAGGGGGCTGGACTAATGAAAAACTGTTTTTT	CASSVGGWTNEKLFF
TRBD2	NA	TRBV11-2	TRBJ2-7	TGTGCCAGCAGCTTAGATGAACGCGGGAGCGGGAGTTACGAGCAGTACTTC	CASSLDERGSGSYEQYF
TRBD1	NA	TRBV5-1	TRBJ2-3	TGCGCCAGCAGTGTAACGAGACAGGGGGGCCCAGATACGCAGTATTTT	CASSVTRQGGPDTQYF
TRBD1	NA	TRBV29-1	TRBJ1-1	TGCAGCGCCGGACAGGGAACCACTGAAGCTTTCTTT	CSAGQGTTEAFF
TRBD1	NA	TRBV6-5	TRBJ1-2	TGTGCCAGCAGTTATGGGACAGGGGTGGGCTACACCTTC	CASSYGTGVGYTF
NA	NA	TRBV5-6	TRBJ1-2	TGTGCCAGCAGCTCCGGGACGTATAACGGTTTGGGCTATGGCTACACCTTC	CASSSGTYNGLGYGYTF
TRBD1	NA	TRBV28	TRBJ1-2	TGTGCCAGCAGTCCCGCCCGGGACAGGGTTGATGGCTACACCTTC	CASSPARDRVDGYTF
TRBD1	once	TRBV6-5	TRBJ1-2	TGTGCCAGCAGGGGGACAGGGAGGAACTATGGCTACACCTTC	CASRGTGRNYGYTF
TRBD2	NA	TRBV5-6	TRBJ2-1	TGTGCCAGCAGGCAGACTAGCGGGAGTAATGAGCAGTTCTTC	CASRQTSGSNEQFF
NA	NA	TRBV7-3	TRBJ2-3	TGTGCCAGCAGCCAAATCCTGACAGATACGCAGTATTTT	CASSQILTDTQYF
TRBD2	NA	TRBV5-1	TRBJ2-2	TGCGCCAGCAGTTTGTTAGCGGGCCTGAACACCGGGGAGCTGTTTTTT	CASSLLAGLNTGELFF
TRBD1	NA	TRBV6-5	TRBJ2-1	TGTGCCAGCAGTTGGGACAGGGTCCATGAGCAGTTCTTC	CASSWDRVHEQFF
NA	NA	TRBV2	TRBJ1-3	TGTGCCAGCACGGAAAACTCTGGAAACACCATATATTTT	CASTENSGNTIYF
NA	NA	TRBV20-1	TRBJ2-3	TGTAGTGAGGGTCAGGCAGATACGCAGTATTTT	CSEGQADTQYF
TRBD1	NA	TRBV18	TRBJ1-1	TGTGCCAGCTCGCGCATCGGGACAGCAACGAACACTGAAGCTTTCTTT	CASSRIGTATNTEAFF
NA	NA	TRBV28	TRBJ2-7	TGTGCCAGCCAAGGACGGTTCTCCTACGAGCAGTACTTC	CASQGRFSYEQYF
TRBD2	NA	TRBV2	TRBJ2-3	TGTGCCAGCAGGCTGAGGGAGGGCTGGACAGATACGCAGTATTTT	CASRLREGWTDTQYF
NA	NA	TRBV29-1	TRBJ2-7	TGCAGCGTTTCGGCGGACACCTCGTCGCAGTACTTC	CSVSADTSSQYF
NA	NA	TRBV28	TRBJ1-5	TGTGCCAGCAGACAACGCCGCGACCGGGATAATCAGCCCCAGCATTTT	CASRQRRDRDNQPQHF
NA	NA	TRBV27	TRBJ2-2	TGTGCCAGCAGTTTACAGCGGGTTAACGGGGAGCTGTTTTTT	CASSLQRVNGELFF
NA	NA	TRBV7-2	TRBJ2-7	TGTGCCAGCAGCCACTCCTACGAGCAGTACTTC	CASSHSYEQYF
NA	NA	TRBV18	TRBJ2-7	TGTGCCAGCTCCCCGCGGGACCCCTACGAGCAGTACTTC	CASSPRDPYEQYF
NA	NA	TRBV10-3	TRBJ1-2	TGTGCCATCAGTGAGTCGAGGGGAGCTAACTATGGCTACACCTTC	CAISESRGANYGYTF
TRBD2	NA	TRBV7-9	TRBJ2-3	TGTGCCAGCAGCTCTAGCGGGTACAGCACAGATACGCAGTATTTT	CASSSSGYSTDTQYF
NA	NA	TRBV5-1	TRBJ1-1	TGCGCCAGCAGCTTGGGGGGATTGGGATCCCAAAAGAACACTGAAGCTTTCTTT	CASSLGGLGSQKNTEAFF
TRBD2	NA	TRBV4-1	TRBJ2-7	TGCGCCAGCAGCCAAACCAGCGGGGTTACCTACGAGCAGTACTTC	CASSQTSGVTYEQYF
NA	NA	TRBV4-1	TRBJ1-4	TGCGCCAGCAGCCAAGGAGACCGGAGGGGCGGCGAAAAACTGTTTTTT	CASSQGDRRGGEKLFF
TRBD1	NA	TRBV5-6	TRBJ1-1	TGTGCCAGCAGCTGGGGACAGACGCCCACTGAAGCTTTCTTT	CASSWGQTPTEAFF
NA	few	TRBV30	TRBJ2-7	TGTGCCTGGAACGATGCGCGAGGCTACGAGCAGTACTTC	CAWNDARGYEQYF
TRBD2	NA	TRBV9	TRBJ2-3	TGTGCCAGCAGCGTAGCTAGCGGGAGCACAGATACGCAGTATTTT	CASSVASGSTDTQYF
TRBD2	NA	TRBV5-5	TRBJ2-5	TGTGCCAGCAGCTCCCGGTTGATAGCGGGGCAAGAGACCCAGTACTTC	CASSSRLIAGQETQYF